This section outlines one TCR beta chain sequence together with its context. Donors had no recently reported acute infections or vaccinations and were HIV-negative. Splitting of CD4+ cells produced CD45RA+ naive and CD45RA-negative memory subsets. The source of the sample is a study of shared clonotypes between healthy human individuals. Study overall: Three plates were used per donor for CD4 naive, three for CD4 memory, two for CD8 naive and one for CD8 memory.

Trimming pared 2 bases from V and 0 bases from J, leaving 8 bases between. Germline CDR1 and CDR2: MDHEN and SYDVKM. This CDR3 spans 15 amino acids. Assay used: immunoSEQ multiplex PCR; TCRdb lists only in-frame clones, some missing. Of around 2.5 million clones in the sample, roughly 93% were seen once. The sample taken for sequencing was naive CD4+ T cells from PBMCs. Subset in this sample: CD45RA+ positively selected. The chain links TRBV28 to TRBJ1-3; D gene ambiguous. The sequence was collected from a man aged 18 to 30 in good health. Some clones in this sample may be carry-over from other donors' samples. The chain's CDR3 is CASSLSDFSGNTIYF. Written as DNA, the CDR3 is TGTGCCAGCAGTTTAAGCGACTTCTCTGGAAACACCATATATTTT.